The clone carrying this T cell receptor (beta chain) has more than one count but fewer than ten. The antigen is unknown. Germline V CDR1 and CDR2: MNHEY, SVGAGI. V was cut by 2 bases and J by 8 bases, with 12 bases left in between. The CDR3 runs to 13 residues. PCR involved 60 Vbeta and 13 Jbeta primers. TCRdb's copy holds only in-frame clones and misses some; the assay was immunoSEQ multiplex PCR. The table shows about 150,000 clones, with roughly 10% occurring only once. The source of the sample is a study of cytomegalovirus exposure and HLA in healthy donors. Findings and limits, study-wide: With high specificity and sensitivity, the classifier reportedly diagnosed cytomegalovirus status. Across all donors, roughly uniform sequencing depth was an assumption of the presence/absence analyses. In an earlier analysis, in some 540 donors, most V segments appeared productive either ~87% or ~30% of the time. When analyzed later, a missense DCLRE1C variant was found to be linked to TCR beta V- and J-gene trimming.

Sequenced input: PBMCs. The genes are TRBV6-5 and TRBJ1-2; D may be TRBD1 (5 bases). The clonotype originates from a man in his fifties in good health and CMV-seronegative. In DNA, the CDR3 is TGTGCCAGCAGTTACATCGGGGGGGAGGGCTACACCTTC. Translated: CASSYIGGEGYTF.